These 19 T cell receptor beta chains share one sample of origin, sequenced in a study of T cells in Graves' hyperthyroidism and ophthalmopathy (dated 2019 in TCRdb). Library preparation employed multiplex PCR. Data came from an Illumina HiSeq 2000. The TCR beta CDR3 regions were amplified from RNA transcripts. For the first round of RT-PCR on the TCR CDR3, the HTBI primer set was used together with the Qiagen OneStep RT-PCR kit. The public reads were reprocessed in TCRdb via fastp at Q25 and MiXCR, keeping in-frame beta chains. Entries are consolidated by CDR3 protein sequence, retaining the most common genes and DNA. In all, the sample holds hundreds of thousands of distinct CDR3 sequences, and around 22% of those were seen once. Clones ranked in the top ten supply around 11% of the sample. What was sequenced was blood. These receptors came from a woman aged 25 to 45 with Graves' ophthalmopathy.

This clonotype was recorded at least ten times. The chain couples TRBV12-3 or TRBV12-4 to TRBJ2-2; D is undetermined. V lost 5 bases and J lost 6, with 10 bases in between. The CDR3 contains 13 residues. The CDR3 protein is CASSLPPSGELFF. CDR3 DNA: TGTGCCAGCAGTCTCCCACCTTCCGGGGAGCTGTTTTTT.

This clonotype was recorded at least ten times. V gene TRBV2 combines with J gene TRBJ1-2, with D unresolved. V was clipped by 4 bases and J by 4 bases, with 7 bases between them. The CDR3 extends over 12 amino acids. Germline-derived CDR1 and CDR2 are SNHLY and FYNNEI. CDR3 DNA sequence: TGTGCCAGCAGTGCTAGGAGCTATGGCTACACCTTC. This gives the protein CASSARSYGYTF.

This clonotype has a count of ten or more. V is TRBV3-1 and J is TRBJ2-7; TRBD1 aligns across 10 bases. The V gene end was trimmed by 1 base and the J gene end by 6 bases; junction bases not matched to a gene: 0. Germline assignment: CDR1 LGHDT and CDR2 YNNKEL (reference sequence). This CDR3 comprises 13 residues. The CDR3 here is CASSQGTGGEQYF. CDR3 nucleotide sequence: TGTGCCAGCAGCCAAGGGACAGGGGGCGAGCAGTACTTC.

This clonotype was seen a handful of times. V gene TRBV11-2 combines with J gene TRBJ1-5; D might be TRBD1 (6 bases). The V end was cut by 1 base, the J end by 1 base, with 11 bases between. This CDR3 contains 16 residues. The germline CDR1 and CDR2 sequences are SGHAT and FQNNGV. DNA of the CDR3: TGTGCCAGCAGCTTAGGGGGGCTGGGGAGCAATCAGCCCCAGCATTTT. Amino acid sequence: CASSLGGLGSNQPQHF.

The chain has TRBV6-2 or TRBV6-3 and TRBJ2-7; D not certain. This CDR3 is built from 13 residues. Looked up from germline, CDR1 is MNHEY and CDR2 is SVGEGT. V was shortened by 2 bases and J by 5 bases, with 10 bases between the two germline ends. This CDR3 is CASSYRISNEQYF. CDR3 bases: TGTGCCAGCAGTTACCGTATTTCTAACGAGCAGTACTTC.

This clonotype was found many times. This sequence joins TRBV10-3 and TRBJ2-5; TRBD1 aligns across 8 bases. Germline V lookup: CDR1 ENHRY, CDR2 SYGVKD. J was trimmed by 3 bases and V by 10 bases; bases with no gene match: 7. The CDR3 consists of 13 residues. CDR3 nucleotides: TGTGCCAGCCGAGAGGACAGGGAAGAGACCCAGTACTTC. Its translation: CASREDREETQYF.

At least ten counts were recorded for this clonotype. DNA of the CDR3: TGCGCCAGCAGCTTGGCACCATTGGGGACAGGGGGCTACGAGCAGTACTTC. Translation: CASSLAPLGTGGYEQYF. The chain combines TRBV5-1 with TRBJ2-7; 11 bases agree with TRBD1. Germline trimming cut 0 bases from V and 3 bases from J; bases unmatched to any gene: 8. The CDR3 is 17 residues long. CDR1 and CDR2 (germline): SGHRS, YFSETQ. The variable domain in full, with the rest retrieved from reference TRBV5-1 and TRBJ2-7, is KAGVTQTPRYLIKTRGQQVTLSCSPISGHRSVSWYQQTPGQGLQFLFEYFSETQRNKGNFPGRFSGRQFSNSRSEMNVSTLELGDSALYLCASSLAPLGTGGYEQYFGPGTRLTVT.

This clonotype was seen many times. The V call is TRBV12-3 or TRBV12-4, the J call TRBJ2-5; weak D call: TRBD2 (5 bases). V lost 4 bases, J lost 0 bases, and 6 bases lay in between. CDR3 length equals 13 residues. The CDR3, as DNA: TGTGCCAGCAGTTCGGGGTACCAAGAGACCCAGTACTTC. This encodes CASSSGYQETQYF.

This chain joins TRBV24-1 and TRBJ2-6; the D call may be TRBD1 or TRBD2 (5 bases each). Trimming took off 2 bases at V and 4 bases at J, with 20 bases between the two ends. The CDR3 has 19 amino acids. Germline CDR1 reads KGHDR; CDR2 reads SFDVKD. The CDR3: CATSDSGRQLVVGANVLTF. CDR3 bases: TGTGCCACCAGTGATTCGGGACGGCAATTGGTAGTGGGGGCCAACGTCCTGACTTTC.

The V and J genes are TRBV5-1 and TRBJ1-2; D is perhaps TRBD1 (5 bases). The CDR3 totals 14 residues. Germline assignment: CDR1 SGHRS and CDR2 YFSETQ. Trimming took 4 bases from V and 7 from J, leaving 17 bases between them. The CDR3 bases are TGCGCCAGCAGCCCGGAGGGGTCATTTTCTGGCTACACCTTC. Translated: CASSPEGSFSGYTF.

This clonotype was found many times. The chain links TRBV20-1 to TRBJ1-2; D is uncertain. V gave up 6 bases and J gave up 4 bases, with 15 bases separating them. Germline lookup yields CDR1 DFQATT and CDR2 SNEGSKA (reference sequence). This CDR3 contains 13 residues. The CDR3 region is CSAADGFFYGYTF. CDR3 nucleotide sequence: TGCAGTGCGGCCGACGGATTCTTCTATGGCTACACCTTC.

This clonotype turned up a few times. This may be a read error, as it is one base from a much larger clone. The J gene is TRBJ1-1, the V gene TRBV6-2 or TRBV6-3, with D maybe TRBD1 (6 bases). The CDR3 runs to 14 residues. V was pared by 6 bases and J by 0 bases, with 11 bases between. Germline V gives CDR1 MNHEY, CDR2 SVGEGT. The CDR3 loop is CASRWDTLNTEAFF. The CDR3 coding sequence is TGTGCCAGCAGATGGGACACCCTGAACACTGAAGCTTTCTTT.

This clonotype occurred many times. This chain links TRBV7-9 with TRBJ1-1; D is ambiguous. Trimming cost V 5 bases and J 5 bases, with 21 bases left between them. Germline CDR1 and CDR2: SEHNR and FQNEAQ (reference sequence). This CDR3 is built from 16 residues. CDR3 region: CASSGIRFAGRTEAFF. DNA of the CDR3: TGTGCCAGCAGCGGTATCCGATTTGCTGGCCGAACTGAAGCTTTCTTT.

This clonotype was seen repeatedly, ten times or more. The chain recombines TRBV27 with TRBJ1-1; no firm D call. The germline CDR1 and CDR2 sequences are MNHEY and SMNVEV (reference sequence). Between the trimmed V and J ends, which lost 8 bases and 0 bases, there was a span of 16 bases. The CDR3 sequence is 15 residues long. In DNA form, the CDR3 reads TGTGCCAGCCGGGCGGACGGATTTATGAACACTGAAGCTTTCTTT. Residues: CASRADGFMNTEAFF.

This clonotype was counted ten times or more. The CDR3 coding sequence is TGTGCCAGCAGCCCCGGGACAGCCTCCTACGAGCAGTACTTC. Protein: CASSPGTASYEQYF. This chain links TRBV18 with TRBJ2-7; TRBD1 agrees at 7 bases. Looked up from germline, CDR1 is KGHSH and CDR2 is LQKENI. Trimming at V came to 8 bases and at J to 0 bases, leaving 7 bases not matched to a gene. CDR3 length: 14 amino acids.

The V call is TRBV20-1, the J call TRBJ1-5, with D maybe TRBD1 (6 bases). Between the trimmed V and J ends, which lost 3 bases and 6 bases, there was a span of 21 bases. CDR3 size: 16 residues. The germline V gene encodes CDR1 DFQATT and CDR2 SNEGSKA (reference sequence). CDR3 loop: CSARPSFRGLGQPQHF. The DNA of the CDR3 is TGCAGTGCTAGGCCCAGTTTCCGGGGGCTGGGTCAGCCCCAGCATTTT.

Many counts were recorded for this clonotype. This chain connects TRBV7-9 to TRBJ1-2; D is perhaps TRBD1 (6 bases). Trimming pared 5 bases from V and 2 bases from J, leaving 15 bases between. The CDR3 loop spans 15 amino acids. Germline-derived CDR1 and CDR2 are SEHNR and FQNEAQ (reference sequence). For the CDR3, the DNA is TGTGCCAGCAGCCCCACGGGGGGGGCGAACTATGGCTACACCTTC. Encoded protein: CASSPTGGANYGYTF.

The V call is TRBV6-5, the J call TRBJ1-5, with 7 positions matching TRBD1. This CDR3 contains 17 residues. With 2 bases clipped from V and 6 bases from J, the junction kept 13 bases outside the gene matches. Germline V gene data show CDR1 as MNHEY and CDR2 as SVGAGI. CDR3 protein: CASSYGDIQGTTQPQHF. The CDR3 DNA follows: TGTGCCAGCAGTTACGGCGACATACAGGGGACTACTCAGCCCCAGCATTTT.

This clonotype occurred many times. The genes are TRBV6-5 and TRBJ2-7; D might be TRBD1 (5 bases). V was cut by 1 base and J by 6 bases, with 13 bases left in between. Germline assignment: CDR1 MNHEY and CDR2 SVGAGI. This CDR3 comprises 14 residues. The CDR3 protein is CASSYWGRGREQYF. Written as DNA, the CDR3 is TGTGCCAGCAGTTACTGGGGAAGGGGCCGCGAGCAGTACTTC.